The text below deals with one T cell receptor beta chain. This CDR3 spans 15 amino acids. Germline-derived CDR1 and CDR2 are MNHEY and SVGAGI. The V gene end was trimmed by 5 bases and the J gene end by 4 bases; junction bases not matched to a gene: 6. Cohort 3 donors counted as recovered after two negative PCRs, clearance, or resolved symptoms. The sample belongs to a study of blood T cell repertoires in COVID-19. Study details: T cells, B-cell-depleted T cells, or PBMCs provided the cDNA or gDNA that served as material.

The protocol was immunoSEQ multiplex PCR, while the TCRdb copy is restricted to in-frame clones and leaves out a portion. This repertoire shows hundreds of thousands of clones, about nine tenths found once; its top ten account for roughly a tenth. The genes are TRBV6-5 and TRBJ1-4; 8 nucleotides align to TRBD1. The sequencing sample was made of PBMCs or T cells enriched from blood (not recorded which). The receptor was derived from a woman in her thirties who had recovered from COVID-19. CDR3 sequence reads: CASSIQTGVNEKLFF. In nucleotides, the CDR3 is TGTGCCAGCAGTATCCAGACAGGGGTTAATGAAAAACTGTTTTTT.